Below are 2 T cell receptor beta chains sequenced from a single sample in a study of vaccination effects on CD4 cells after COVID-19. Only in-frame clones appear in the TCRdb table, and some are missing; sequencing was by immunoSEQ multiplex PCR. In the table there are some 68,000 clones, 60% to 80% of which are singletons. The antigens these receptors bind are not known. ViraFEST used viral peptide pools to expand antigen-specific CD4+ T cells before sequencing. Upon completion of more than eight days in culture, CD4+ T cells were isolated. Among the vaccine recipients, none had a prior SARS-CoV-2 infection, and nucleocapsid antibodies were negative. The sequenced sample was CD4+ T cells from PBMCs cultured with HCoV-OC43 spike peptides, obtained before COVID-19 vaccination. Indicated subset: HCoV-OC43 spike overlapping peptide pool stimulation. These receptors originate from a human donor who received a COVID-19 vaccine.

The chain combines TRBV7-9 with TRBJ1-1, with D unresolved. The germline CDR1 and CDR2 sequences are SEHNR and FQNEAQ (reference sequence). The germline V and J ends were trimmed by 3 bases and 5 bases, with 13 bases remaining between them. This CDR3 is built from 14 residues. This chain's CDR3 is CASSFSGRNTEAFF. DNA of the CDR3: TGTGCCAGCAGCTTCTCTGGGAGGAATACTGAAGCTTTCTTT.

This clone has only one observation. The V and J genes are TRBV9 and TRBJ2-1; 9 bases map to TRBD2. Per the germline V gene, CDR1 is SGDLS and CDR2 is YYNGEE. With V trimmed by 1 base and J by 3 bases, 11 bases remained unmatched. This CDR3 is built from 18 residues. In DNA, the CDR3 is TGTGCCAGCAGCGTAACGGTCCGCGGGGGGGCAAACTACAATGAGCAGTTCTTC. Its protein product is CASSVTVRGGANYNEQFF.